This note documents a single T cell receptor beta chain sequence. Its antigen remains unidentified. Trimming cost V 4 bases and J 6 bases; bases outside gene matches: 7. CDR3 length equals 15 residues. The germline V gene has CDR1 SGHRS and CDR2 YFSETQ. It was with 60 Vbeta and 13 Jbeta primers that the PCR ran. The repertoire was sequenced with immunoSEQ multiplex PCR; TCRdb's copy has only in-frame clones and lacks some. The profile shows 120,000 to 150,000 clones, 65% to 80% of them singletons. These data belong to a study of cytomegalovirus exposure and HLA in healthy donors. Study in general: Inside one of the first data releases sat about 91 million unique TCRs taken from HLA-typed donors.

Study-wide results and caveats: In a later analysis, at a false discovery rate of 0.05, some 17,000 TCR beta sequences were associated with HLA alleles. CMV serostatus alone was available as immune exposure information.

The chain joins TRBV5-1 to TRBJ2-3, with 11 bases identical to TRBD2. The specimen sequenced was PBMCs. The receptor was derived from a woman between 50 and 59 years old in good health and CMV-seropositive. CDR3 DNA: TGCGCCAGCAGCCTACTAGCGGGGGTGGGCGATACGCAGTATTTT. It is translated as CASSLLAGVGDTQYF.